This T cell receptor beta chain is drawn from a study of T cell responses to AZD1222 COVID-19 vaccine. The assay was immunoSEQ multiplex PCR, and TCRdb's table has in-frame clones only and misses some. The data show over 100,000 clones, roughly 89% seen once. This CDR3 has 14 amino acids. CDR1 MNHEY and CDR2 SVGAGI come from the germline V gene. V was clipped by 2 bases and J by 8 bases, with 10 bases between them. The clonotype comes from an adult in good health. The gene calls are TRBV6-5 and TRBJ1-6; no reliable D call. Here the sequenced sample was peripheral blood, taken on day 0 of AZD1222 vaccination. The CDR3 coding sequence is TGTGCCAGCAGTTACATCGGTTCGGATTCACCCCTCCACTTT. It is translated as CASSYIGSDSPLHF.